This T cell receptor beta chain appears in the sequencing data of a study of control samples from healthy donors and cancer patients. The assay was immunoSEQ multiplex PCR, and TCRdb's table has in-frame clones only and misses some. The sample contains 55,000 to 85,000 clones, 85% to 90% of which appear only once. With V trimmed by 2 bases and J by 5 bases, 8 bases remained unmatched. CDR1 MNHEY and CDR2 SVGAGI come from the germline V gene. The CDR3 covers 15 residues. The chain couples TRBV6-5 to TRBJ2-5, with TRBD1 matching 7 bases. The specimen sequenced was PBMCs. The sequence was collected from a man in his sixties with lung cancer. DNA of the CDR3: TGTGCCAGCAGTTACAGAGGGGGCGAAGGGGAGACCCAGTACTTC. Its translation is CASSYRGGEGETQYF.